These 6 T cell receptor beta chains share one sample of origin, sequenced in a study of T-cell reconstitution after alpha-beta-depleted transplantation in children. For TCRbeta, the library was prepared with unique molecular identifiers. TCRdb re-derived calls from the PCR reads in MiXCR, one entry per CDR3 protein. The sample has 150,000 to 250,000 distinct CDR3 sequences; approximately 6% are singletons. This specimen consisted of PBMCs, obtained before TCRalphabeta/CD19-depleted stem cell transplant. The origin of the receptors is a girl younger than two with combined immunodeficiency, due to receive a stem cell transplant.

V and J are TRBV6-1 and TRBJ1-2; maybe TRBD1 (5 bases). The germline V and J ends were trimmed by 5 bases and 7 bases, with 14 bases remaining between them. The CDR3 runs 13 residues. From germline, CDR1 is MNHNS and CDR2 SASEGT. The CDR3 bases are TGTGCCAGCAGTCCGCCCGGGGGTGTTGGCTACACCTTC. Its translation is CASSPPGGVGYTF.

This clonotype was seen at least ten times. The V gene is TRBV20-1, the J gene TRBJ2-1; D uncertain. The CDR3 spans 13 residues. V was trimmed by 2 bases and J by 7 bases, leaving 12 bases between them. Germline V CDR1 and CDR2: DFQATT, SNEGSKA (reference sequence). DNA for the CDR3: TGCAGTGCTAGACTAGTTATACCTAATGAGCAGTTCTTC. Amino acid sequence: CSARLVIPNEQFF.

This clonotype has ten or more counts. CDR3 bases: TGTGCCAGCAGTCTGGGACTAGCGGGGGGGCTAAAACAGTTCTTC. It encodes CASSLGLAGGLKQFF. The rearrangement uses TRBV12-3 or TRBV12-4 and TRBJ2-1, with 16 nucleotides matching TRBD2. The V gene end was trimmed by 5 bases and the J gene end by 13 bases; junction bases not matched to a gene: 8. The CDR3 totals 15 residues.

This clonotype was picked up many times. The CDR3 coding sequence is TGCAGCGTTGAGTCCAGCGGAGCTACGCAGCAGTACTTC. It yields the protein CSVESSGATQQYF. The V gene is TRBV29-1, the J gene TRBJ2-7, with D possibly being TRBD2 (5 bases). Deletions cut 3 bases from V and 8 bases from J, with 17 bases between. From germline, CDR1 is SQVTM and CDR2 ANQGSEA. CDR3 size: 13 residues.

This clonotype has a count of ten or more. The chain recombines TRBV30 with TRBJ2-2, with 9 bases lining up with TRBD1. Germline CDR1 and CDR2: GTSNPN and SVGIG (reference sequence). V dropped 6 bases and J dropped 3; count of bases not matched to a gene: 8. CDR3 length equals 15 residues. The CDR3: CACISDRGHTGELFF. As DNA, the CDR3 is TGTGCCTGTATATCGGACAGGGGACACACCGGGGAGCTGTTTTTT.

This clonotype appeared many times. The CDR3 protein is CSVLLDTAEQYF. DNA of the CDR3: TGCAGCGTTCTATTAGACACAGCCGAGCAGTACTTC. The genes are TRBV29-1 and TRBJ2-7; D ambiguous. Germline CDR1 is SQVTM and CDR2 is ANQGSEA. V dropped 5 bases and J dropped 6 bases, with 14 bases sitting between them. The CDR3 runs 12 residues.